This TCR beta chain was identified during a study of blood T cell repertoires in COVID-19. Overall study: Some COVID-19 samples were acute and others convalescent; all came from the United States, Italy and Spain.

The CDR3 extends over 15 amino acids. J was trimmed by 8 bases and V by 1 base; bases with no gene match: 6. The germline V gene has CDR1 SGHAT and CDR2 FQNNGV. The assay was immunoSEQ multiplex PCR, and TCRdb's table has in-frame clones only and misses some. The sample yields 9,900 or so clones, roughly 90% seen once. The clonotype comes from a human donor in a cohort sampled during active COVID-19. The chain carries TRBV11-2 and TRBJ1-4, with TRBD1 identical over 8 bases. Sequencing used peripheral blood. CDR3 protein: CASSLGGQGYEKLFF. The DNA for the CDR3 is TGTGCCAGCAGCTTAGGCGGACAGGGTTACGAAAAACTGTTTTTT.